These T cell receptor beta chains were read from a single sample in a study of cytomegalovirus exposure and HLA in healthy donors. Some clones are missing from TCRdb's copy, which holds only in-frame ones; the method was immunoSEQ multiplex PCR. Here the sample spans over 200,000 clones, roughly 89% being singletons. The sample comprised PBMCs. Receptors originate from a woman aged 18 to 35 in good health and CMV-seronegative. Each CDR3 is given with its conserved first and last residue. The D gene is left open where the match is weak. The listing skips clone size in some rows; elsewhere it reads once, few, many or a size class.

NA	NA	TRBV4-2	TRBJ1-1	TGTGCCACCCAAACACAGGGGAACACTGAAGCTTTCTTT	CATQTQGNTEAFF
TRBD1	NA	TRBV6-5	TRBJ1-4	TGTGCCAGCAGTCTGACAGGGTCTAATGAAAAACTGTTTTTT	CASSLTGSNEKLFF
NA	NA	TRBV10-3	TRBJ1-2	TGTGCCATCAGTGCCTCGGAGTTGAAAGGCTACACCTTC	CAISASELKGYTF
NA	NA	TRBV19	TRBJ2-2	TGTGCCAGTAGTCCGAGTTTAGACGGGGAGCTGTTTTTT	CASSPSLDGELFF
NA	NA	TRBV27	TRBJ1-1	TGTGCCACCACAGCGGGGCCGAACACTGAAGCTTTCTTT	CATTAGPNTEAFF
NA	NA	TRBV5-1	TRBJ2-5	TGCGCCAGCAGCTTGGCGGTAGTTTACGAGACCCAGTACTTC	CASSLAVVYETQYF
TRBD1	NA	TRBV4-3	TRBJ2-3	TGCGCCAGCAGCCAAGTGGTAGGATTGACGGGACAGGGGATGAATACGCAGTATTTT	CASSQVVGLTGQGMNTQYF
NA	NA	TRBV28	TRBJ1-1	TGTGCCAGCAGTTTCCCATTCGGCCAGGGGGCTTTCTTT	CASSFPFGQGAFF
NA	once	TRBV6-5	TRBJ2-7	TGTGCCAGCAGTTACATGCGAGGAGAGAACGAGCAGTACTTC	CASSYMRGENEQYF
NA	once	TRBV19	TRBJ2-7	TGTGCCAGTAGTATGAGGTACACCCACTACGAGCAGTACTTC	CASSMRYTHYEQYF
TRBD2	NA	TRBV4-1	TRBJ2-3	TGCGCCAGCAGCCAACGGCATAGCGGGGGGGCCCGTAAGACAGATACGCAGTATTTT	CASSQRHSGGARKTDTQYF
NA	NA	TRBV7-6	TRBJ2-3	TGTGCCAGCAGCTCATCTAATATTCACACAGATACGCAGTATTTT	CASSSSNIHTDTQYF
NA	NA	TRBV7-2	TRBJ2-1	TGTGCCAGCAGCTTAGCGCCGGGGAATGAGCAGTTCTTC	CASSLAPGNEQFF
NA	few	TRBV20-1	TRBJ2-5	TGCAGTGCTAGGGTGAGAGGGACCCAGTACTTC	CSARVRGTQYF
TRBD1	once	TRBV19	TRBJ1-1	TGTGCCAGCACTACCAGGGGGCAGGGCACTGAAGCTTTCTTT	CASTTRGQGTEAFF
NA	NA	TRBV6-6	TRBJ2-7	TGTGCCAGCAGTCAACGGACAGCGGCCGGGGTTGAGCAGTACTTC	CASSQRTAAGVEQYF
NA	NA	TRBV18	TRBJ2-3	TGTGCCAATTCCGGGGGATTCGGCACAGATACGCAGTATTTT	CANSGGFGTDTQYF
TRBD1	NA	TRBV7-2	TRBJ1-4	TGTGCCAGCAGCTCGCAGAGCCCCCCGGGACAGGGTACCGAAAAACTGTTTTTT	CASSSQSPPGQGTEKLFF
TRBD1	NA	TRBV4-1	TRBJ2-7	TGCGCCAGCAGCCAACCCGGGACAGGGTACGACGAGCAGTACTTC	CASSQPGTGYDEQYF
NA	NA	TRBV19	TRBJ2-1	TGTGCCAGTAGAGCAGGGACCTACAATGAGCAGTTCTTC	CASRAGTYNEQFF
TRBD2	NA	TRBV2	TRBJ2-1	TGTGCCAGCAGTGAAAGCGGGGGGGCCGATTACAATGAGCAGTTCTTC	CASSESGGADYNEQFF
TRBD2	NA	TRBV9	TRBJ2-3	TGTGCCAGCAGCGCCGGGGGGGAGGGTACGCAGTATTTT	CASSAGGEGTQYF
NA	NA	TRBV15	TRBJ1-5	TGTGCCACCAGCAGAGATACGGCGGGTTACCAGCCCCAGCATTTT	CATSRDTAGYQPQHF
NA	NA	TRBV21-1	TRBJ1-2	TGTGCCAGCAGCAAAGCGCGCCGGGGGAACTATGGCTACACCTTC	CASSKARRGNYGYTF
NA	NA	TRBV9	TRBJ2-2	TGTGCCAGCAGCCCAAGCCTAGGTGGGACCGGGGAGCTGTTTTTT	CASSPSLGGTGELFF
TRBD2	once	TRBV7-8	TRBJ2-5	TGTGCCAGCAGCTTTAGCGGGGGGACTCCCGGACGAGAGACCCAGTACTTC	CASSFSGGTPGRETQYF
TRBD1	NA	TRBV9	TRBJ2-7	TGTGCCAGCAGCGTAGGAACCGGGACAGGGACCTACGAGCAGTACTTC	CASSVGTGTGTYEQYF
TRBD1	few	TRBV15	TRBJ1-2	TGTGCCACCAGCAGAGTCTTAGGGGGCGGCTATGGCTACACCTTC	CATSRVLGGGYGYTF
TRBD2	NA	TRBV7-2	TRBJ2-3	TGTGCCAGCAGTCGGACTAGCGGGGCGACAGATACGCAGTATTTT	CASSRTSGATDTQYF
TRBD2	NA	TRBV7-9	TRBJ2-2	TGTGCCAGCAGCTCACGAACTAGCGGGAACACCGGGGAGCTGTTTTTT	CASSSRTSGNTGELFF
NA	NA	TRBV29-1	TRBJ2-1	TGCAGCGTTGAAGATGAGGTCTCCTACAATGAGCAGTTCTTC	CSVEDEVSYNEQFF
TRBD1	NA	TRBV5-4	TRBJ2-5	TGTGCCAGCCAAGTTTACAGGGGGCTGGAGACCCAGTACTTC	CASQVYRGLETQYF
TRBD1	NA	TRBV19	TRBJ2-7	TGTGCCAGTAGTACGGACAGGGGAAATGTGGTGTACGAGCAGTACTTC	CASSTDRGNVVYEQYF
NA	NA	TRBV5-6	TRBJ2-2	TGTGCCAGCAGCTTTAGCAACAAGCTCGGGGAGCTGTTTTTT	CASSFSNKLGELFF
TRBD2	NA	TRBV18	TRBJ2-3	TGTGCCAGCTCACCAGCTAGCGGGATCCGCACAGATACGCAGTATTTT	CASSPASGIRTDTQYF
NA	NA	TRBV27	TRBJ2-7	TGTGCCAGCAGTTCACAATACGAGCAGTACTTC	CASSSQYEQYF
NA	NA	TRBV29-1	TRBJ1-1	TGCAGCGTTTGTTCACTTTCGAACACTGAAGCTTTCTTT	CSVCSLSNTEAFF
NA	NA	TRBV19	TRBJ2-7	TGTGCCAGTAGTTCACGCGGTCAAGGCGGTCGCGAGCAGTACTTC	CASSSRGQGGREQYF
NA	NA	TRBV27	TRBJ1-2	TGTGCCAGCAGCCCGATTGGTCAGGGCGGGGTCCATGGCTACACCTTC	CASSPIGQGGVHGYTF
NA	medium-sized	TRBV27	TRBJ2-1	TGTGCCAGCAGTTTAGGCCGTCACAATGAGCAGTTCTTC	CASSLGRHNEQFF
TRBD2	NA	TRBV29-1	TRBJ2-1	TGCAGCGTTGTGGCGTCTAGCGGGGGCAATGAGCAGTTCTTC	CSVVASSGGNEQFF
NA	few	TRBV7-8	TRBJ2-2	TGTGCCAGCAGCTTAGTGGCAGGGGACACCGGGGAGCTGTTTTTT	CASSLVAGDTGELFF
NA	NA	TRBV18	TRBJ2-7	TGTGCCAGCTCACCCCCCAGCTCCTACGAGCAGTACTTC	CASSPPSSYEQYF
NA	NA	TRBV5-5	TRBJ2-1	TGTGCCAGCAGCTGGGAGACAGGTTTCAATGAGCAGTTCTTC	CASSWETGFNEQFF
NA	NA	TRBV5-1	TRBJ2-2	TGCGCCAGCAGCTTGGGACCGCGGAGTAACACCGGGGAGCTGTTTTTT	CASSLGPRSNTGELFF
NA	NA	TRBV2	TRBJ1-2	TGTGCCAGCAGTGAAGCAACAGCTTGGGGCTACACCTTC	CASSEATAWGYTF
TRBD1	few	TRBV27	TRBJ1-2	TGTGCCAGCAGTTCAGGACAGGGCTTTGGCTACACCTTC	CASSSGQGFGYTF
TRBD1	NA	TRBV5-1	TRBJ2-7	TGCGCCAGCAGCTCGTCTCCGGGACAGGGCGGGCACGAGCAGTACTTC	CASSSSPGQGGHEQYF
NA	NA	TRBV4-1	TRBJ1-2	TGCGCCAGCAGCCAAGTTATAGCAGGGTCTTTGGTCGGCTACACCTTC	CASSQVIAGSLVGYTF
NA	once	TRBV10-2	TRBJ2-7	TGCGCCAGCAGTGAGTTCCGGAGTGCCGCTTACGAGCAGTACTTC	CASSEFRSAAYEQYF
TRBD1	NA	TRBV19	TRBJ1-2	TGTGCCAGTAGCCATGCGGACAGGCGGGACTATGGCTACACCTTC	CASSHADRRDYGYTF
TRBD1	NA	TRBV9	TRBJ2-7	TGTGCCAGCAGCGTAGGGGACAGCTACGAGCAGTACTTC	CASSVGDSYEQYF
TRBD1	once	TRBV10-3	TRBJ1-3	TGTGCCATCAGCACCGGGACAGGAAGTTACTCTGGAAACACCATATATTTT	CAISTGTGSYSGNTIYF
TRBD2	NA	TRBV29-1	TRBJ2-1	TGCAGCGTAGTAGGGACTAGTCTCGCCAATGAGCAGTTCTTC	CSVVGTSLANEQFF
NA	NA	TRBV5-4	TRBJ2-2	TGTGCCAGCAGCTTGGACGGGAACACCGGGGAGCTGTTTTTT	CASSLDGNTGELFF
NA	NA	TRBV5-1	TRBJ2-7	TGCGCCAGCAGCCAGGGGGACTCCAACGAGCAGTACTTC	CASSQGDSNEQYF
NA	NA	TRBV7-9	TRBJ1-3	TGTGCCAGCAGCCCCCGAGAGGGCTCTGGAAACACCATATATTTT	CASSPREGSGNTIYF